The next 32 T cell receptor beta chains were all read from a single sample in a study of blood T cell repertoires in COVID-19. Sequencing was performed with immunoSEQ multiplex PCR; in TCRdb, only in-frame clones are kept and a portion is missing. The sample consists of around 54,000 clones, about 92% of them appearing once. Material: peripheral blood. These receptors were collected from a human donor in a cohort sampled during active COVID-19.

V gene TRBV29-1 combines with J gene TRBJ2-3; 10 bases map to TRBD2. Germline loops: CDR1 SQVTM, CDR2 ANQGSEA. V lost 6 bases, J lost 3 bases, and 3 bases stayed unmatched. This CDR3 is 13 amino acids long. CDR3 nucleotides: TGCAGCGTCATAGCGGGAGGTACAGATACGCAGTATTTT. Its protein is CSVIAGGTDTQYF.

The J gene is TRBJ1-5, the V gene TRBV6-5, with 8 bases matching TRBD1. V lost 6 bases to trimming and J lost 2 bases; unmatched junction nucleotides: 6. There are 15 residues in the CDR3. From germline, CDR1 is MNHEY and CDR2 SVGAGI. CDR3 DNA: TGTGCCAGCAGGTCGACAGGGGATGGCAATCAGCCCCAGCATTTT. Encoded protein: CASRSTGDGNQPQHF.

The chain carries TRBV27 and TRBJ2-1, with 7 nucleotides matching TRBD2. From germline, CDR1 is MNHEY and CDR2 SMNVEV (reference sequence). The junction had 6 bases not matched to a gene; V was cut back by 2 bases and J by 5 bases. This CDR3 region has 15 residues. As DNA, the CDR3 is TGTGCCAGCAGTTTAACCCGGACTAGAAACAATGAGCAGTTCTTC. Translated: CASSLTRTRNNEQFF.

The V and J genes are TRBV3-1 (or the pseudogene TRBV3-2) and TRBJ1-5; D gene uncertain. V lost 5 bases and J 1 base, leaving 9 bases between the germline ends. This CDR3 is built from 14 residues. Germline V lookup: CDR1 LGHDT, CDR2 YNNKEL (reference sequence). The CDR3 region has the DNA TGTGCCAGCAGCTATAGAACGAGCAATCAGCCCCAGCATTTT. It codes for CASSYRTSNQPQHF.

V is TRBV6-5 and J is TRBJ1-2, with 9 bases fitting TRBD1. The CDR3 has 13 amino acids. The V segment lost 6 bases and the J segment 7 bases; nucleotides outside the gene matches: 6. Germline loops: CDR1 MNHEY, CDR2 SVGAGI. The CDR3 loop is CASRDRGDLGYTF. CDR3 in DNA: TGTGCCAGCAGGGACAGGGGTGACCTTGGCTACACCTTC.

CDR3 amino acids: CASRPGGQVYGYTF. The CDR3 DNA follows: TGTGCCAGCCGGCCGGGTGGACAGGTCTATGGCTACACCTTC. The chain has TRBV6-5 and TRBJ1-2; TRBD1 aligns across 7 bases. J lost 4 bases, V lost 8 bases, and 10 bases had no gene match. The germline V gene encodes CDR1 MNHEY and CDR2 SVGAGI. This CDR3 comprises 14 residues.

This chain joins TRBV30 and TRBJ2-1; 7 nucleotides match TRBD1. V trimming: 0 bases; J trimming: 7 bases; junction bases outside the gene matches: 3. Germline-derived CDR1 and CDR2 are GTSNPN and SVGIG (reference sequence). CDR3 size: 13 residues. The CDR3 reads CAWSVGGANEQFF. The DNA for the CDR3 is TGTGCCTGGAGTGTAGGGGGCGCGAATGAGCAGTTCTTC. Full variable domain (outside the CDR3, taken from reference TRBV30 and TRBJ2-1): SQTIHQWPATLVQPVGSPLSLECTVEGTSNPNLYWYRQAAGRGLQLLFYSVGIGQISSEVPQNLSASRPQDRQFILSSKKLLLSDSGFYLCAWSVGGANEQFFGPGTRLTVL.

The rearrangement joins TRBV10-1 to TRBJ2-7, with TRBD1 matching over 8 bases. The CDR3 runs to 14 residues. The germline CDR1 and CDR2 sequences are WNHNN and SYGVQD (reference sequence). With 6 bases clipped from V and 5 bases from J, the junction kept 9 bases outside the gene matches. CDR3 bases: TGCGCCAGCAGCGTCGGAGGACAGGGACACGAGCAGTACTTC. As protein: CASSVGGQGHEQYF.

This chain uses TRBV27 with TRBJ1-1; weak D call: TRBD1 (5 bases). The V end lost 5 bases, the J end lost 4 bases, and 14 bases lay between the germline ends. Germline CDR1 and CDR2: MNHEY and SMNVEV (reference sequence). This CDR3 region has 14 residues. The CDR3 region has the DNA TGTGCCAGCAGTCCGAATCCCCAGGGCACTGAAGCTTTCTTT. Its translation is CASSPNPQGTEAFF.

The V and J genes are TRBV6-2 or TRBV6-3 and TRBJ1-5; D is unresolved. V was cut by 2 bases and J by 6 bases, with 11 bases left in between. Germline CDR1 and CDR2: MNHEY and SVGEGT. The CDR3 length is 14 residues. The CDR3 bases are TGTGCCAGCAGTTACCGCCGGGGTGGTCAGCCCCAGCATTTT. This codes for CASSYRRGGQPQHF.

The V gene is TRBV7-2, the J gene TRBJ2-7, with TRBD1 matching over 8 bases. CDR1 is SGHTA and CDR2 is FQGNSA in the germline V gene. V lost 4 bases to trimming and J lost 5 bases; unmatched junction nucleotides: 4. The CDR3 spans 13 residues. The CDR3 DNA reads TGTGCCAGCAGCTCAAGGACAGGGAACGAGCAGTACTTC. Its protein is CASSSRTGNEQYF.

The CDR3 DNA sequence: TGCGCCAGCAGCCGGGGCGGGACTAGCGGGTCCTACAATGAGCAGTTCTTC. The encoded protein is CASSRGGTSGSYNEQFF. The chain uses TRBV5-1 and TRBJ2-1; 12 bases are shared with TRBD2. V was pared by 4 bases and J by 1 base, with 6 bases of the junction left unmatched. In germline, CDR1 is SGHRS, CDR2 YFSETQ. The CDR3 consists of 17 residues.

In DNA form, the CDR3 reads TGTGCCAGCAGCTTACTGCGGGGAAGTGGGGGCAATGAGCAGTTCTTC. Translation gives CASSLLRGSGGNEQFF. The gene calls are TRBV7-9 and TRBJ2-1; D may be TRBD2 (6 bases). CDR3 length: 16 amino acids. The germline V and J ends were trimmed by 2 bases and 6 bases, with 17 bases remaining between them. Germline V lookup: CDR1 SEHNR, CDR2 FQNEAQ (reference sequence).

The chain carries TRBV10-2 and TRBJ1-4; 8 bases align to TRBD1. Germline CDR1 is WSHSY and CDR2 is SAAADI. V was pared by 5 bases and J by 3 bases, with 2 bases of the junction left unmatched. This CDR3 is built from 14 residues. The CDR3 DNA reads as TGCGCCAGCAGTACGGGACAGGCTAATGAAAAACTGTTTTTT. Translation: CASSTGQANEKLFF.

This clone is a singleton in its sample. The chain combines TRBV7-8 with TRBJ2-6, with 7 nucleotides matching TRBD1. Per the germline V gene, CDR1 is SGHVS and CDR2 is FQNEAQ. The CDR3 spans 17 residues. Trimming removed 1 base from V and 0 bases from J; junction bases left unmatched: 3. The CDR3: CASSLVQGLSGANVLTF. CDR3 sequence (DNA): TGTGCCAGCAGCTTAGTACAGGGGCTCTCTGGGGCCAACGTCCTGACTTTC.

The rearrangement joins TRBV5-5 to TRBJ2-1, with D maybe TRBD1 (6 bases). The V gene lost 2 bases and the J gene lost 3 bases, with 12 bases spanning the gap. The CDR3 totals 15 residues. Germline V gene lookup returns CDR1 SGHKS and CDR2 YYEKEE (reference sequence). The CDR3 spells CASSFSGANYNEQFF. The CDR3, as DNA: TGTGCCAGCAGCTTTTCAGGGGCTAACTACAATGAGCAGTTCTTC.

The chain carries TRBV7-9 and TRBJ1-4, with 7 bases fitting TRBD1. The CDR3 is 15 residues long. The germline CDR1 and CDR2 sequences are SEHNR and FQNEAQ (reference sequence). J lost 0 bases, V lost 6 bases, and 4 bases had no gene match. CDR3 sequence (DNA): TGTGCCAGCAGTTCTCAGGGGGCAACTAATGAAAAACTGTTTTTT. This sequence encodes CASSSQGATNEKLFF. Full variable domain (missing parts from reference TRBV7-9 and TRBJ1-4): DTGVSQNPRHKITKRGQNVTFRCDPISEHNRLYWYRQTLGQGPEFLTYFQNEAQLEKSRLLSDRFSAERPKGSFSTLEIQRTEQGDSAMYLCASSSQGATNEKLFFGSGTQLSVL.

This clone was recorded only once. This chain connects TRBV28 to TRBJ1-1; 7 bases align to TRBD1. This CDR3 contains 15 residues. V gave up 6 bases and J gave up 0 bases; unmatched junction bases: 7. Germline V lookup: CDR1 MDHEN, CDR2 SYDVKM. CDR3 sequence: CASRRDRVMNTEAFF. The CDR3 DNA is TGTGCCAGCAGGCGCGACAGGGTGATGAACACTGAAGCTTTCTTT.

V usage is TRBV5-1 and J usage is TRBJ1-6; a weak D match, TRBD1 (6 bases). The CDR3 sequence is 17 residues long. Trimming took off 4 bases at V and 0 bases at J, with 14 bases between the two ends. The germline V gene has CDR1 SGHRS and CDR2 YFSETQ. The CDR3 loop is CASSAEGGSSYNSPLHF. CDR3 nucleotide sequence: TGCGCCAGCAGCGCCGAGGGGGGGAGCTCCTATAATTCACCCCTCCACTTT.

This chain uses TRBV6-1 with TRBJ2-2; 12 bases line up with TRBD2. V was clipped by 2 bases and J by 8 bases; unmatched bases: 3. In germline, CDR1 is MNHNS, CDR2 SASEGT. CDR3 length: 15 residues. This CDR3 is CASSELAGGRGELFF. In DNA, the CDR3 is TGTGCCAGCAGTGAACTAGCGGGAGGGCGTGGGGAGCTGTTTTTT.

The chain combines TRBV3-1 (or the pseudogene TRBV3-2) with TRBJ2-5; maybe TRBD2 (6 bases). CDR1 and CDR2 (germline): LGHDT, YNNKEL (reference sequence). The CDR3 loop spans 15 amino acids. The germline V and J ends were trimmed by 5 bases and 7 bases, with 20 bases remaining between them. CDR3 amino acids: CASSTTWDRGVTQYF. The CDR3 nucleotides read TGTGCCAGCAGCACAACCTGGGACCGCGGGGTGACCCAGTACTTC.

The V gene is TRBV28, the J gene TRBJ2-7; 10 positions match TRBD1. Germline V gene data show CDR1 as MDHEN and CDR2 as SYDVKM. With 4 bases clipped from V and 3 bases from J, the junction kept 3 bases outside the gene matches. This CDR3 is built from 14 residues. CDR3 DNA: TGTGCCAGCAGTTGGACAGGGGGGATCTACGAGCAGTACTTC. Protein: CASSWTGGIYEQYF.

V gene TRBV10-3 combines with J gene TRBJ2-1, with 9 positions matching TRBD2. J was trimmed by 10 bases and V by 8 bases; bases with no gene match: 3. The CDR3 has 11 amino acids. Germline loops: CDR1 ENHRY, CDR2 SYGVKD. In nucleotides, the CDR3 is TGTGCCATCCGGACTAGCGCCGAGCAGTTCTTC. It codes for CAIRTSAEQFF.

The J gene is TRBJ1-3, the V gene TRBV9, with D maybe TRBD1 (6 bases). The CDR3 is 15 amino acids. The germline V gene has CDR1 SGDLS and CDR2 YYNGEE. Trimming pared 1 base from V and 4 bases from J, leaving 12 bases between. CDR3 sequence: CASSVRGAPGNTIYF. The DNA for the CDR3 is TGTGCCAGCAGCGTACGGGGGGCGCCCGGAAACACCATATATTTT.

The CDR3 DNA sequence: TGTGCCAGCTCACGAGGACAGGAACCCGGGGAGCTGTTTTTT. Translated: CASSRGQEPGELFF. This rearrangement joins TRBV18 to TRBJ2-2; the match to TRBD1 covers 7 bases. The CDR3 extends over 14 amino acids. The trim removed 4 bases at V and 6 bases at J, leaving 5 bases unmatched. Looked up from germline, CDR1 is KGHSH and CDR2 is LQKENI.

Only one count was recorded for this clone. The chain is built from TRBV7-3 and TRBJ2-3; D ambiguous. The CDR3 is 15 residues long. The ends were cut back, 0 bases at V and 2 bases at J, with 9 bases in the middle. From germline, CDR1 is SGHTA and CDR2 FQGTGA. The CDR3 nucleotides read TGTGCCAGCAGCTTAACGAGGCAACCCACAGATACGCAGTATTTT. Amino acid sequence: CASSLTRQPTDTQYF.

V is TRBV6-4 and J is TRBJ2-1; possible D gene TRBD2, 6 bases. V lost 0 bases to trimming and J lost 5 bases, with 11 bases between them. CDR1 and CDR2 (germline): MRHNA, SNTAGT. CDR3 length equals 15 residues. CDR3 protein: CASSDSTLANNEQFF. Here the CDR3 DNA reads TGTGCCAGCAGTGACTCGACCCTAGCGAACAATGAGCAGTTCTTC.

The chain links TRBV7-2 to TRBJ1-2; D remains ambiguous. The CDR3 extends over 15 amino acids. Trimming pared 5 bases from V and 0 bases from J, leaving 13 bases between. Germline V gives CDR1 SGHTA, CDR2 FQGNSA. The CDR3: CASSISGKSNYGYTF. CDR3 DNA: TGTGCCAGCAGCATTTCGGGAAAGTCTAACTATGGCTACACCTTC.

Here the CDR3 DNA reads TGTGCCAGCAGCCAAGACAGGGGACTCTACGAGCAGTACTTC. Encoded protein: CASSQDRGLYEQYF. The chain links TRBV5-4 to TRBJ2-7; 8 bases fit TRBD1. The junction had 6 bases not matched to a gene; V was cut back by 4 bases and J by 3 bases. From germline, CDR1 is SGHNT and CDR2 YYREEE (reference sequence). This CDR3 is built from 14 residues.

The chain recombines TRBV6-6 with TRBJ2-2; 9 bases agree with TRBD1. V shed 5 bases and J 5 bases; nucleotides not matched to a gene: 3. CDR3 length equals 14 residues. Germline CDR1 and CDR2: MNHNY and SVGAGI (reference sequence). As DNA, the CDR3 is TGTGCCAGCAGTACGACAGGGGGGACCGGGGAGCTGTTTTTT. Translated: CASSTTGGTGELFF.

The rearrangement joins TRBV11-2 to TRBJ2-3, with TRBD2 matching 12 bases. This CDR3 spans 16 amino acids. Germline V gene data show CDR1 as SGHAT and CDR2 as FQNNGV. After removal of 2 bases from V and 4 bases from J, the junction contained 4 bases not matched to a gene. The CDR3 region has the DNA TGTGCCAGCAGCTTACTAGCGGGAGGGATGGCAGATACGCAGTATTTT. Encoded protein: CASSLLAGGMADTQYF.

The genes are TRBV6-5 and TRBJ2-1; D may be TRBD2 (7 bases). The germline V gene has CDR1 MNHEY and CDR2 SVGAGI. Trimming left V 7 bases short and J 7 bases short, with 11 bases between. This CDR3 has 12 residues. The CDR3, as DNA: TGTGCCAGCACGGGGAGGGGGAATGAGCAGTTCTTC. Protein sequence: CASTGRGNEQFF.